The 13 T cell receptor beta chains below come from one sample, sequenced in a study of blood T cells in healthy people across ages. PCR was performed a second time for about 6 to 12 cycles using a sample-barcoded 5' primer and a J-beta primer mix. TCRdb re-called the 5' RACE reads with MiXCR, one entry per CDR3 protein. Among some 690,000 distinct CDR3 sequences listed, approximately 22% were seen once. The sequenced material came from blood. These receptors were obtained from a man in his 70s in good health.

The gene calls are TRBV5-1 and TRBJ2-4; D gene unclear. The germline V gene has CDR1 SGHRS and CDR2 YFSETQ. Trimming removed 0 bases from V and 1 base from J, with 8 bases in between. This CDR3 has 15 amino acids. CDR3 in DNA: TGCGCCAGCAGCTTGGATACCAGTGCCAAAAACATTCAGTACTTC. Its protein is CASSLDTSAKNIQYF.

This clonotype was detected only a few times. The chain has TRBV7-2 and TRBJ1-5; D gene unclear. The CDR3 consists of 15 residues. From germline, CDR1 is SGHTA and CDR2 FQGNSA. The V and J ends lost 5 bases and 6 bases respectively, with 17 bases between them. The CDR3 DNA reads as TGTGCCAGCAGCGTGGGTCCCGGGTTGGGTCAGCCCCAGCATTTT. This codes for CASSVGPGLGQPQHF.

The gene calls are TRBV3-1 and TRBJ2-1; 10 bases fit TRBD2. Matching the DNA end better, TRBJ2-5 makes the J call doubtful. The CDR3 is made up of 17 amino acids. Germline V CDR1 and CDR2: LGHDT, YNNKEL (reference sequence). The CDR3 is CASSQALAGGSQETQYF. Here the CDR3 DNA reads TGTGCCAGCAGCCAAGCGTTAGCGGGGGGCTCACAAGAGACCCAGTACTTC.

In its sample, this clonotype was seen a few times. V is TRBV29-1 and J is TRBJ2-4; no reliable D call. V lost 4 bases to trimming and J lost 1 base, with 8 bases between them. Per the germline V gene, CDR1 is SQVTM and CDR2 is ANQGSEA. The CDR3 consists of 13 residues. For the CDR3, the DNA is TGCAGCGTTGGATTTTCGGCCAAAAACATTCAGTACTTC. It is translated as CSVGFSAKNIQYF.

The chain carries TRBV19 and TRBJ1-5, with 8 bases that match TRBD1. The CDR3 has 16 residues. Germline V gene lookup returns CDR1 LNHDA and CDR2 SQIVND (reference sequence). V was clipped by 3 bases and J by 6 bases; unmatched bases: 10. In DNA form, the CDR3 reads TGTGCCAGTAGTATCTACGGACAGGGCACAAGTCAGCCCCAGCATTTT. Translation gives CASSIYGQGTSQPQHF.

This clonotype was seen only once. The gene calls are TRBV7-2 and TRBJ2-3; D is perhaps TRBD2 (5 bases). Germline V gene data show CDR1 as SGHTA and CDR2 as FQGNSA. V lost 7 bases to trimming and J lost 0 bases, with 11 bases between them. The CDR3 has 14 residues. The chain's CDR3 is CASIAHPSTDTQYF. The CDR3 DNA sequence: TGTGCCAGCATAGCGCACCCCAGCACAGATACGCAGTATTTT.

V and J are TRBV29-1 and TRBJ1-6; TRBD1 agrees at 8 bases. CDR3 length: 13 amino acids. CDR1 is SQVTM and CDR2 is ANQGSEA in the germline V gene. V trimming: 7 bases; J trimming: 7 bases; junction bases outside the gene matches: 6. The CDR3 DNA is TGCAGCGCCGGGACAGGCGGAAATTCACCCCTCCACTTT. This sequence encodes CSAGTGGNSPLHF.

This rearrangement joins TRBV6-5 to TRBJ2-1; 10 positions agree with TRBD1. Unmatched junction bases numbered 9, after V lost 3 bases and J lost 7 bases. The CDR3 consists of 16 residues. Germline loops: CDR1 MNHEY, CDR2 SVGAGI. This CDR3 is CASSYTGQGSSNEQFF. The CDR3 nucleotides read TGTGCCAGCAGTTATACGGGACAGGGGTCCTCAAATGAGCAGTTCTTC.

This clonotype appeared many times. The rearrangement uses TRBV7-7 and TRBJ2-2, with D perhaps TRBD1 or TRBD2 (5 bases each). The CDR3 loop spans 15 amino acids. Germline lookup yields CDR1 SSHAT and CDR2 FNYEAQ (reference sequence). Trimming left V 5 bases short and J 8 bases short, with 18 bases between. CDR3 sequence reads: CASSRAGTKGGELFF. The CDR3 DNA is TGTGCCAGCAGCCGCGCCGGGACCAAAGGAGGGGAGCTGTTTTTT.

The chain combines TRBV3-1 with TRBJ1-4; 7 bases map to TRBD1. The CDR3 totals 14 residues. The trim removed 4 bases at V and 10 bases at J, leaving 9 bases unmatched. CDR1 and CDR2 (germline): LGHDT, YNNKEL (reference sequence). The CDR3 DNA sequence: TGTGCCAGCAGCCCCCGGAGGCAGGGGGGAAAACTGTTTTTT. Protein product: CASSPRRQGGKLFF.

This clonotype occurred a few times. The rearrangement links TRBV12-3 or TRBV12-4 to TRBJ1-4, with a weak D call TRBD1 (6 bases). V lost 4 bases, J lost 8 bases, and 17 bases lay in between. The CDR3 spans 15 residues. This CDR3 reads CASSSTGRKAEKLFF. In DNA, the CDR3 is TGTGCCAGCAGTTCAACAGGGAGAAAGGCGGAAAAACTGTTTTTT.

This clonotype was observed at least ten times. The genes are TRBV11-2 and TRBJ2-3, with TRBD2 matching over 9 bases. Germline V gene sequence: CDR1 SGHAT, CDR2 FQNNGV. V gave up 1 base and J gave up 6 bases; unmatched junction bases: 8. The CDR3 length is 16 residues. The CDR3 DNA reads TGTGCCAGCAGCTTAGGAGCGGGAGGCCCGGGGGATACGCAGTATTTT. It codes for CASSLGAGGPGDTQYF.

With respect to this clonotype: This may be a read error: a much more frequent sequence differs by one nucleotide. The J gene is TRBJ2-5, the V gene TRBV7-9, with D possibly called TRBD1 or TRBD2 (5 bases each). The length of the CDR3 is 14 residues. Germline values: CDR1 SEHNR, CDR2 FQNEAQ (reference sequence). CDR3 protein: CAGSLAEGRQTQYF. The DNA of the CDR3 is TGTGCCGGCAGCTTAGCTGAGGGGCGGCAGACCCAGTACTTC.